This is a list of T cell receptor beta chains from one sample in a study of PD-1 blockade in classical Hodgkin lymphoma. Libraries were prepared by immunoSEQ multiplex PCR; TCRdb keeps only in-frame clonotypes and omits some of them. The sample has tens of thousands of clones; approximately 90% are singletons. The input for sequencing was peripheral blood mononuclear cells (PBMCs), taken before the fourth cycle of nivolumab. These receptors all come from a human donor with classical Hodgkin lymphoma. CDR3s include the opening cysteine and the closing phenylalanine or tryptophan. A D gene is named only where the DNA matches it firmly. Some rows have no size entry. The others give once, few or many, or a class for an expanded clone.

v_call,clone_size,j_call,d_call,cdr3_aa,cdr3_nt
TRBV5-1,.,TRBJ2-7,.,CASSLRTTLLYF,TGCGCCAGCAGCTTAAGGACCACCCTCCTGTACTTC
TRBV28,.,TRBJ2-7,.,CASRDTYEQYF,TGTGCCAGCAGGGACACCTACGAGCAGTACTTC
TRBV6-4,once,TRBJ2-2,.,CASSDSTSNTGELFF,TGTGCCAGCAGTGACTCGACTTCGAACACCGGGGAGCTGTTTTTT
TRBV30,.,TRBJ1-2,.,CAWSRGVYGYTF,TGTGCCTGGAGTCGAGGGGTCTATGGCTACACCTTC
TRBV7-2,.,TRBJ2-7,.,CASSALGGYGTPYEQYF,TGTGCCAGCAGCGCCCTAGGCGGGTATGGGACCCCCTACGAGCAGTACTTC
TRBV29-1,.,TRBJ1-2,.,CSVESGSLSYTF,TGCAGCGTTGAGTCCGGGTCTTTGAGCTACACCTTC
TRBV6-5,.,TRBJ2-7,.,CASSYSWTVSSYEQYF,TGTGCCAGCAGTTACTCCTGGACAGTTAGCTCCTACGAGCAGTACTTC
TRBV4-1,.,TRBJ2-5,TRBD1,CASSQVPGGETQYF,TGCGCCAGCAGCCAAGTTCCAGGGGGAGAGACCCAGTACTTC
TRBV10-3,.,TRBJ2-7,.,CAISESSSVSYEQYF,TGTGCCATCAGTGAGTCGTCTAGCGTTTCCTACGAGCAGTACTTC
TRBV27,.,TRBJ2-7,TRBD2,CASSAKLAGAAYEQYF,TGTGCCAGCAGTGCCAAACTAGCGGGGGCAGCCTACGAGCAGTACTTC
TRBV7-8,.,TRBJ2-7,.,CASSASTGSYEQYF,TGTGCCAGCAGCGCCAGTACCGGGTCCTACGAGCAGTACTTC
TRBV7-9,.,TRBJ2-7,TRBD1,CASSFVGLGQGYEQYF,TGTGCCAGCAGCTTCGTAGGGTTGGGACAGGGCTACGAGCAGTACTTC
TRBV19,.,TRBJ1-4,.,CASSIARIEKLFF,TGTGCCAGTAGTATAGCCCGAATTGAAAAACTGTTTTTT
TRBV30,.,TRBJ2-1,TRBD1,CAWGQGAGEQFF,TGTGCCTGGGGACAGGGCGCGGGTGAGCAGTTCTTC
TRBV12-1,.,TRBJ2-7,.,CASSWDRGYEQYF,TGTGCCAGCAGCTGGGACAGGGGTTACGAGCAGTACTTC
TRBV6-1,medium-sized,TRBJ1-2,TRBD1,CASSEPDRVVNGYTF,TGTGCCAGCAGTGAACCAGACAGGGTAGTTAATGGCTACACCTTC
TRBV27,.,TRBJ1-5,.,CASRPAGPSQPQHF,TGTGCCAGCAGGCCCGCAGGGCCCAGTCAGCCCCAGCATTTT
TRBV11-2,.,TRBJ2-7,.,CASSLDTEQYF,TGTGCCAGCAGCTTAGATACCGAGCAGTACTTC
TRBV14,.,TRBJ2-2,TRBD1,CASSQVVPGTGGRRELFF,TGTGCCAGCAGCCAAGTTGTCCCTGGGACAGGGGGTAGAAGGGAGCTGTTTTTT
TRBV7-6,.,TRBJ2-1,TRBD2,CASSLVGGTAYNEQFF,TGTGCCAGCAGCTTAGTGGGAGGGACGGCTTACAATGAGCAGTTCTTC
TRBV29-1,once,TRBJ1-1,.,CSVDQRLGSGAFF,TGCAGCGTTGACCAGCGATTGGGGTCGGGGGCTTTCTTT
TRBV5-4,.,TRBJ1-2,TRBD1,CASSLGRDSLSYGYTF,TGTGCCAGCAGCTTGGGTAGGGACAGCCTGAGCTATGGCTACACCTTC
TRBV6-5,.,TRBJ2-1,TRBD1,CASSYPGQGVMSEQFF,TGTGCCAGCAGTTACCCGGGACAGGGGGTTATGAGTGAGCAGTTCTTC
TRBV5-7,.,TRBJ1-2,TRBD1,CASSLAPGQVYGYTF,TGTGCCAGCAGCTTGGCCCCGGGACAGGTTTATGGCTACACCTTC
TRBV7-9,.,TRBJ2-2,.,CASSPRGANTGELFF,TGTGCCAGCAGCCCGCGAGGGGCGAACACCGGGGAGCTGTTTTTT
TRBV18,.,TRBJ1-1,TRBD1,CASSPGTAEAFF,TGTGCCAGCTCACCGGGGACAGCTGAAGCTTTCTTT
TRBV5-1,.,TRBJ2-7,TRBD2,CASSLEPAGVTTYEQYF,TGCGCCAGCAGCTTGGAGCCAGCGGGAGTGACAACCTACGAGCAGTACTTC
TRBV6-5,once,TRBJ1-1,.,CASSPLGTGAFF,TGTGCCAGCAGTCCACTCGGGACTGGGGCTTTCTTT
TRBV7-6,.,TRBJ2-1,.,CASSLVNGPAGYEQFF,TGTGCCAGCAGCTTAGTCAATGGCCCCGCCGGTTATGAGCAGTTCTTC
TRBV2,.,TRBJ1-4,.,CAARPSPTNEKLFF,TGTGCCGCCCGGCCATCCCCAACTAATGAAAAACTGTTTTTT
TRBV7-9,.,TRBJ2-3,TRBD2,CASSRTSGGADTQYF,TGTGCCAGCAGCAGGACTAGCGGGGGGGCAGATACGCAGTATTTT
TRBV5-4,.,TRBJ2-5,.,CASSSGQEGETQYF,TGTGCCAGCAGCTCCGGACAAGAAGGGGAGACCCAGTACTTC
TRBV9,.,TRBJ2-2,TRBD1,CASRAQGDTGELFF,TGTGCCAGCAGAGCTCAGGGGGACACCGGGGAGCTGTTTTTT
TRBV4-2,.,TRBJ2-1,TRBD1,CASSQDGTENNEQFF,TGTGCCAGCAGCCAAGATGGGACAGAGAACAATGAGCAGTTCTTC
TRBV27,.,TRBJ2-7,TRBD2,CASSPRGLAGGSYEQYF,TGTGCCAGCAGTCCCCGGGGACTAGCGGGGGGCTCCTACGAGCAGTACTTC
TRBV28,.,TRBJ1-5,.,CASSGGVYNQPQHF,TGTGCCAGCAGTGGAGGGGTATACAATCAGCCCCAGCATTTT
TRBV7-2,.,TRBJ2-3,.,CASSRGVDTQYF,TGTGCCAGCAGCCGTGGGGTGGATACGCAGTATTTT